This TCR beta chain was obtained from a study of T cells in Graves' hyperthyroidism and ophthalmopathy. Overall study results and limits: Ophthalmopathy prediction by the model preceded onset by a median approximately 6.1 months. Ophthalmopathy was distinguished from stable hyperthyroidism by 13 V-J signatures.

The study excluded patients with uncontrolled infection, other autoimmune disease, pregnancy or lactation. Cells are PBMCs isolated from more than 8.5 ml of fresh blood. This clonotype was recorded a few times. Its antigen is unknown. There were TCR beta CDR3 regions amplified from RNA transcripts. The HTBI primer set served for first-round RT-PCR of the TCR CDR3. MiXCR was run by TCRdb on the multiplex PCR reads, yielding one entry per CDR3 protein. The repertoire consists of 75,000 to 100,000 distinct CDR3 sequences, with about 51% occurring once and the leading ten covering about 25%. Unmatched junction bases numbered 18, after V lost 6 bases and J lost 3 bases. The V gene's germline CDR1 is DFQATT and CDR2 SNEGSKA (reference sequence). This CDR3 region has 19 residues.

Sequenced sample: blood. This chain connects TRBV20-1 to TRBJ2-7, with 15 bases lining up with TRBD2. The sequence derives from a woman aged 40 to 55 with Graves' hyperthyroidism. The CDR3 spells CSATSGLAGGRGLYYEQYF. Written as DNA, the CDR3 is TGCAGTGCAACCTCAGGACTAGCGGGAGGGCGGGGACTATACTACGAGCAGTACTTC.